This T cell receptor (beta chain) was sequenced in a study of T cells expressing NK-cell markers. Study-wide findings and caveats: Whether expanded NKG2C+ T cell clones recognized HCMV stayed uncertain.

The CDR3 length is 13 residues. Per the germline V gene, CDR1 is LNHDA and CDR2 is SQIVND (reference sequence). As for this clonotype: Its antigen is unidentified.

TCRdb derives one entry per CDR3 protein from the 5' RACE reads, leaving out DNA. Its clone listing holds some 110,000 distinct CDR3 sequences. V and J are TRBV19 and TRBJ2-1. Sequencing was carried out using blood T cells: a sorted CD56 or NKG2C T cell subset, CD4+ or CD8+ T cells, or bulk PBMC T cells (not recorded which). The TCR sequence derives from a woman aged 18-70 years in good health. CDR3 region: CASSKGLYNEQFF.